This T cell receptor beta chain appears in the sequencing data of a study of blood T cell repertoires in COVID-19. Study at large: The United States, Italy and Spain provided the acute and convalescent COVID-19 samples. T cells, B-cell-depleted T cells, or PBMCs supplied cDNA or gDNA.

Participants, about 18 to 90 years old, spanned about 26 US areas. The junction had 7 bases not matched to a gene; V was cut back by 10 bases and J by 1 base. Germline V gene sequence: CDR1 MDHEN, CDR2 SYDVKM. The CDR3 spans 14 residues. Per the original data handling: Cell counts per sample came from amplifying reference gene primers. This table comes from immunoSEQ multiplex PCR, and its TCRdb copy is limited to in-frame clones, with some not included. V and J calls plus clone size are reproduced from that table; the DNA served to infer D and trimming. Of some 530,000 clones listed, 80% to 90% are singletons.

The rearrangement uses TRBV28 and TRBJ2-3, with TRBD2 identical over 8 bases. The receptor was derived from a woman aged 55-75 years who had recovered from COVID-19. Sample: PBMCs or T cells enriched from blood (not recorded which). This chain's CDR3 is CAILGRGGTDTQYF. DNA of the CDR3: TGTGCCATCCTCGGGCGGGGGGGCACAGATACGCAGTATTTT. Variable domain in full (rest from reference TRBV28 and TRBJ2-3): DVKVTQSSRYLVKRTGEKVFLECVQDMDHENMFWYRQDPGLGLRLIYFSYDVKMKEKGDIPEGYSVSREKKERFSLILESASTNQTSMYLCAILGRGGTDTQYFGPGTRLTVL.